This TCR beta chain was sequenced in a study of blood T cell repertoires in COVID-19. Sequencing used immunoSEQ multiplex PCR; TCRdb keeps in-frame clones, though not all of them. Found here are more than 200,000 clones, 80% to 90% of them singletons; the top ten hold approximately 2.6%. This clone has a single count. V lost 10 bases and J lost 1, with 11 bases in between. The CDR3 length is 12 residues. Germline V gives CDR1 SNHLY, CDR2 FYNNEI. The chain employs TRBV2 and TRBJ2-7; D is possibly TRBD2 (5 bases). The sequence was collected from a man aged 25 to 40 with COVID-19, enrolled during active disease. The sequencing input was peripheral blood. This CDR3 is CAILRRSYEQYF. The CDR3 DNA is TGTGCCATTTTGAGGAGGTCCTACGAGCAGTACTTC.